This is a list of T cell receptor beta chains from one sample in a study of T cell responses to AZD1222 COVID-19 vaccine. TCRdb's table, derived via immunoSEQ multiplex PCR, lists solely in-frame clones and lacks some. This sample yields 80,000 or so clones, of which roughly 88% are seen a single time; about 5% belongs to the top ten. Sequencing was performed on peripheral blood, taken on day 0 of MenACWY control vaccination. The receptors come from an adult in good health. Each CDR3 is given with its conserved first and last residue. A D gene is named only where the DNA matches it firmly. Size is omitted from some rows. Given values are once, few, many or a class for expanded clones.

size: .
J: TRBJ1-2
D: .
V: TRBV13
DNA: TGTGCCAGCAGCTTAGGGGGGGAGACTAACTATGGCTACACCTTC
CDR3: CASSLGGETNYGYTF

size: .
J: TRBJ1-2
D: .
V: TRBV30
DNA: TGTGCCTGGAGTCCCGATAACTATGGCTACACCTTC
CDR3: CAWSPDNYGYTF

size: .
J: TRBJ1-3
D: .
V: TRBV5-1
DNA: TGCGCCAGCAGCTTGGAAGCGGGGCGAGGAAACACCATATATTTT
CDR3: CASSLEAGRGNTIYF

size: few
J: TRBJ1-3
D: .
V: TRBV3-1/TRBV3-2
DNA: TGTGCCAGCAGCCAAGAGGGCTTCTCTGGAAACACCATATATTTT
CDR3: CASSQEGFSGNTIYF

size: .
J: TRBJ2-7
D: TRBD2
V: TRBV9
DNA: TGTGCCAGCAGCGTAGGGGCAGGACTAGCGGATCGAGGCGAGCAGTACTTC
CDR3: CASSVGAGLADRGEQYF

size: .
J: TRBJ1-6
D: TRBD1
V: TRBV4-3
DNA: TGCGCCAGCAGCCTACAGGGGGCGGGTTCACCCCTCCACTTT
CDR3: CASSLQGAGSPLHF

size: .
J: TRBJ2-1
D: TRBD2
V: TRBV4-2
DNA: TGTGCCAGCAGCCAAGAGCCTAGCGGGGTATACAATGAGCAGTTCTTC
CDR3: CASSQEPSGVYNEQFF

size: .
J: TRBJ1-2
D: .
V: TRBV7-9
DNA: TGTGCCAGCAGCTTAGGGGGCAGTCCTAACTATGGCTACACCTTC
CDR3: CASSLGGSPNYGYTF

size: .
J: TRBJ1-5
D: .
V: TRBV27
DNA: TGTGCCAGCAGTTTGAGGAGGGATCAGCCCCAGCATTTT
CDR3: CASSLRRDQPQHF

size: .
J: TRBJ1-1
D: .
V: TRBV4-1
DNA: TGCGCCAGCAGCCAAGATCGGGGGGGGCGGGCTTTCTTT
CDR3: CASSQDRGGRAFF

size: few
J: TRBJ1-5
D: TRBD1
V: TRBV5-1
DNA: TGCGCCAGCAGCTTGGGGGACAGGGAAGGACAGCCCCAGCATTTT
CDR3: CASSLGDREGQPQHF

size: .
J: TRBJ1-1
D: .
V: TRBV6-6
DNA: TGTGCCAGCAGTCGACGGGACACCCTAACAAGGTGGAACACTGAAGCTTTCTTT
CDR3: CASSRRDTLTRWNTEAFF

size: .
J: TRBJ2-3
D: .
V: TRBV6-5
DNA: TGTGCCAGCAGTTACTCTGGGACTGTCGTTGATACGCAGTATTTT
CDR3: CASSYSGTVVDTQYF

size: .
J: TRBJ1-2
D: .
V: TRBV9
DNA: TGTGCCAGCAGCGTAGAAGGCCTGCGGAGCTATGGCTACACCTTC
CDR3: CASSVEGLRSYGYTF

size: .
J: TRBJ1-1
D: .
V: TRBV12-3/TRBV12-4
DNA: TGTGCCAGCAGTAGTGGATACACTGAAGCTTTCTTT
CDR3: CASSSGYTEAFF

size: once
J: TRBJ1-5
D: .
V: TRBV7-9
DNA: TGTGCCAGCAGCTTAGGGACTCCGTCCGTCGGTCAGCCCCAGCATTTT
CDR3: CASSLGTPSVGQPQHF

size: .
J: TRBJ1-1
D: .
V: TRBV27
DNA: TGTGCCAGCAGTTTAGGGGGGAACACTGAAGCTTTCTTT
CDR3: CASSLGGNTEAFF

size: .
J: TRBJ2-3
D: TRBD2
V: TRBV3-1/TRBV3-2
DNA: TGTGCCAGCAGCCATTTACTAGCGGGAGTCACAGATACGCAGTATTTT
CDR3: CASSHLLAGVTDTQYF

size: .
J: TRBJ1-2
D: .
V: TRBV30
DNA: TGTGCCTGGAGTTTGACGGGGGGCAGTGGCTACACCTTC
CDR3: CAWSLTGGSGYTF

size: .
J: TRBJ1-5
D: .
V: TRBV19
DNA: TGTGCCAGTAGTACTTCCCAAGGCCAGCCCCAGCATTTT
CDR3: CASSTSQGQPQHF

size: .
J: TRBJ2-7
D: .
V: TRBV2
DNA: TGTGCCAGCAACAGGGACGGAACCTACGAGCAGTACTTC
CDR3: CASNRDGTYEQYF

size: .
J: TRBJ2-7
D: TRBD2
V: TRBV6-6
DNA: TGTGCCAGCAGGCCAGGGCGGGGGACCTACGAGCAGTACTTC
CDR3: CASRPGRGTYEQYF

size: .
J: TRBJ1-3
D: .
V: TRBV5-6
DNA: TGTGCCAGCAGCCCCATCCCGAGCTCTGGAAACACCATATATTTT
CDR3: CASSPIPSSGNTIYF

size: once
J: TRBJ2-7
D: .
V: TRBV15
DNA: TGTGCCACCAGCAGAGCTTCCCCGGAGGGGTTTACCTACGAGCAGTACTTC
CDR3: CATSRASPEGFTYEQYF

size: .
J: TRBJ1-1
D: TRBD1
V: TRBV12-3/TRBV12-4
DNA: TGTGCCAGCAGTTGGGACAGATCAGCTTTCTTT
CDR3: CASSWDRSAFF

size: .
J: TRBJ2-7
D: .
V: TRBV4-1
DNA: TGCGCCAGCAGCCAAGATTTCATAGGCGAGCAGTACTTC
CDR3: CASSQDFIGEQYF

size: .
J: TRBJ1-1
D: .
V: TRBV19
DNA: TGTGCCAGTAGTATAAAAATGAACACTGAAGCTTTCTTT
CDR3: CASSIKMNTEAFF

size: .
J: TRBJ2-7
D: .
V: TRBV7-2
DNA: TGTGCCAGCAGCTTAAATGCAGGCCTCCCCTCCTACGAGCAGTACTTC
CDR3: CASSLNAGLPSYEQYF

size: once
J: TRBJ1-3
D: .
V: TRBV10-3
DNA: TGTGCCATCACCAGGACCTCTGGAAACACCATATATTTT
CDR3: CAITRTSGNTIYF

size: .
J: TRBJ1-4
D: .
V: TRBV10-3
DNA: TGTGGTCCATCGTCGGTGGAGGGCGAAAAACTGTTTTTT
CDR3: CGPSSVEGEKLFF

size: .
J: TRBJ1-1
D: .
V: TRBV7-9
DNA: TGTGCCAGCAGCTTAGCCCGGGGTTGGAACACTGAAGCTTTCTTT
CDR3: CASSLARGWNTEAFF

size: few
J: TRBJ1-5
D: .
V: TRBV6-6
DNA: TGTGCCAGCAGTTACGATGGGGGCAATCAGCCCCAGCATTTT
CDR3: CASSYDGGNQPQHF

size: once
J: TRBJ2-3
D: .
V: TRBV28
DNA: TGTGCCAGCAGTCCTCGAGGAACCACAGATACGCAGTATTTT
CDR3: CASSPRGTTDTQYF